This T cell receptor beta chain was documented in a study of cytomegalovirus exposure and HLA in healthy donors. Study-wide results and limits: Reported performance of the classifier showed diagnosis of cytomegalovirus status with high specificity and sensitivity. Other equally common chains were less clonally expanded than HLA-associated TCR beta chains, a later analysis showed.

Germline CDR1 reads PRHDT; CDR2 reads FYEKMQ (reference sequence). The CDR3 runs to 17 residues. Trimming removed 5 bases from V and 0 bases from J, with 17 bases in between. The PCR used 60 Vbeta and 13 Jbeta primers. Measured with immunoSEQ multiplex PCR; TCRdb has only the in-frame clones, and not every one. The sample holds fewer than 110,000 clones, roughly 74% seen once. This clone was found a few times. Its cognate antigen is unknown. This chain joins TRBV13 and TRBJ2-1, with D possibly matching TRBD2 (5 bases). The TCR was taken from a woman in her thirties or forties in good health and CMV-seronegative. Source material: PBMCs. CDR3 protein: CASSPFGSGISYNEQFF. In DNA, the CDR3 is TGTGCCAGCAGCCCGTTCGGAAGCGGTATCTCCTACAATGAGCAGTTCTTC.